The source of this TCR beta chain is a study of technical replicates of blood from a few donors. TCRdb keeps only in-frame clones here, not all; method: immunoSEQ multiplex PCR. The sample lists some 87,000 clones, roughly 91% occurring once. After removal of 4 bases from V and 5 bases from J, the junction contained 13 bases not matched to a gene. This CDR3 is built from 18 residues. Germline V lookup: CDR1 PRHDT, CDR2 FYEKMQ (reference sequence). The chain couples TRBV13 to TRBJ2-2; the match to TRBD2 covers 10 bases. This clonotype originated in a human donor in good health. The specimen was T cells isolated from PBMCs. The CDR3 is CASSSPGLAGEGTGELFF. The CDR3, as DNA: TGTGCCAGCAGCTCCCCGGGGCTAGCGGGAGAGGGGACCGGGGAGCTGTTTTTT.